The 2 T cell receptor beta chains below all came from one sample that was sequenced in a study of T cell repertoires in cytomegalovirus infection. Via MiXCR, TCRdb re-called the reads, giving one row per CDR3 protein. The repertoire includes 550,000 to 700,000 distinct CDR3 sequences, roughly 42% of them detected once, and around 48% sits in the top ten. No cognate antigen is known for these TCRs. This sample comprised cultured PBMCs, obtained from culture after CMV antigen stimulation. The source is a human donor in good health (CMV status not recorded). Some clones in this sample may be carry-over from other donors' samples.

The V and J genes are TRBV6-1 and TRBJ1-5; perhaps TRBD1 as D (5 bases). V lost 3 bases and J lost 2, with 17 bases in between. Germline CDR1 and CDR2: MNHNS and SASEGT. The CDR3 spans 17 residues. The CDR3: CASSDPRSPTGNQPQHF. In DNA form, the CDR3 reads TGTGCCAGCAGTGACCCACGTTCCCCGACAGGCAATCAGCCCCAGCATTTT.

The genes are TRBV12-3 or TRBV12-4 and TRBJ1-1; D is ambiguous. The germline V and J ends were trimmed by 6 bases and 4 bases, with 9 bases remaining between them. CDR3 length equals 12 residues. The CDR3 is CASSRDFTEAFF. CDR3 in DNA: TGTGCCAGCAGCCGTGACTTCACTGAAGCTTTCTTT.